This TCR beta chain was recovered during a study of shared clonotypes between healthy human individuals. Findings of the study overall: Relative to memory subsets, naive subsets generally showed larger estimated richness. A reduction in generation probabilities was seen for non-shared clonotypes relative to those shared by all four donors.

CD8 cells classed as naive were CD45RO-negative and positively selected for CCR7, excluding terminally differentiated effector memory CD45RA+ cells. As to this clone: What it binds is unknown.

Original processing notes: Filtering differed, since immunoSEQ gave only junction sequences and no quality scores. Profiled with immunoSEQ multiplex PCR; TCRdb holds only in-frame clones, not every one. The V and J calls and the clone size are those of that table, but D and trimming were determined from the DNA. The sample yields a few million clones, 90% to 95% seen once. Source material: naive CD8+ T cells from PBMCs. The TCR comes from a man between 18 and 35 years old in good health. Some clones in this sample may be carry-over from other donors' samples.

The CDR3 sequence is CSVLWVTGELFF. CDR3 nucleotides: TGCAGCGTCCTCTGGGTGACCGGGGAGCTGTTTTTT. This rearrangement joins TRBV29-1 to TRBJ2-2; D gene ambiguous. CDR3 size: 12 residues. Germline CDR1 and CDR2: SQVTM and ANQGSEA. V lost 6 bases and J 5 bases, leaving 10 bases between the germline ends.